What follows describes a single T cell receptor beta chain. The antigen is undetermined. The data are from a study of a mutant IDH1 vaccine in newly diagnosed glioma. Study details: Either 4-6 weeks after radiotherapy alone or alongside temozolomide, vaccination was begun. Most patients had radiochemotherapy with temozolomide before enrollment; others had one alone. Study observations and caveats: Vaccination induced immune responses in 93.3% of patients.

Data came from immunoSEQ multiplex PCR; TCRdb stores just in-frame clones and leaves some out. The sample gives tens of thousands of clones, more than 75% of which show up once; 15% is in the top ten. Noted time point: week 35, safety follow-up. Topical imiquimod was applied with each vaccine dose, which held 300 ug of mutant IDH1 20-mer peptide. Eight vaccinations reached patients in weeks 1, 3, 5, 7, 11, 15, 19 and 23. The CDR3 totals 14 residues. V lost 0 bases to trimming and J lost 7 bases, with 13 bases between them. Germline lookup yields CDR1 SEHNR and CDR2 FQNEAQ (reference sequence). This clonotype was sampled from a young man with glioma. Sequenced material: PBMCs, taken from a glioma patient whose treatment included an IDH1 peptide vaccine. The chain links TRBV7-9 to TRBJ2-7; D remains unclear. CDR3: CASSLAPTPREQYF. The CDR3 bases are TGTGCCAGCAGCTTAGCACCGACACCTCGGGAGCAGTACTTC.